Presented here are 7 T cell receptor beta chains from one specimen sequenced in a study of blood T cell repertoires in COVID-19. Only in-frame clones appear in the TCRdb table, and some are missing; sequencing was by immunoSEQ multiplex PCR. The sample holds about 190,000 clones, roughly 80% seen once. The sequenced sample was peripheral blood. These receptors were obtained from a woman in her fifties or sixties with acute or convalescent COVID-19.

This sequence joins TRBV6-5 and TRBJ2-2; D call uncertain. CDR1 and CDR2 (germline): MNHEY, SVGAGI. V lost 5 bases, J lost 9 bases, and 10 bases lay in between. The CDR3 consists of 12 residues. CDR3 sequence (DNA): TGTGCCAGCAGTCTAGGCGGTAGGGAGCTGTTTTTT. It encodes CASSLGGRELFF.

V gene TRBV5-1 combines with J gene TRBJ2-3; 7 bases align to TRBD1. Trimming cost V 4 bases and J 1 base; bases outside gene matches: 9. The germline gives CDR1 SGHRS, CDR2 YFSETQ. CDR3 length: 16 amino acids. This CDR3 is CASSPSGTAGTDTQYF. CDR3 nucleotides: TGCGCCAGCAGCCCTTCCGGGACAGCTGGCACAGATACGCAGTATTTT.

The chain employs TRBV30 and TRBJ1-1, with D hard to call. The V gene's germline CDR1 is GTSNPN and CDR2 SVGIG (reference sequence). The CDR3 consists of 15 residues. Trimming took 0 bases from V and 1 from J, leaving 12 bases between them. CDR3 loop: CAWSVRQTSNTEAFF. The CDR3 region has the DNA TGTGCCTGGAGTGTACGGCAGACATCGAACACTGAAGCTTTCTTT.

V gene TRBV29-1 combines with J gene TRBJ1-2; TRBD1 matches 7 bases. Germline CDR1 is SQVTM and CDR2 is ANQGSEA. V lost 3 bases to trimming and J lost 8 bases; unmatched junction nucleotides: 9. This CDR3 contains 13 residues. The CDR3 sequence: CSVDGTAGNGYTF. The CDR3 nucleotides are TGCAGCGTTGATGGGACAGCCGGCAACGGCTACACCTTC.

The chain has TRBV28 and TRBJ2-1, with D perhaps TRBD2 (5 bases). Germline loops: CDR1 MDHEN, CDR2 SYDVKM. The CDR3 runs 14 residues. Deletions cut 8 bases from V and 9 bases from J, with 20 bases between. CDR3 coding DNA: TGTGCCAGCCAGTCCCCGGGAAGCATGGGTGAGCAGTTCTTC. Its protein product is CASQSPGSMGEQFF.

The genes are TRBV7-2 and TRBJ2-7; 7 bases align to TRBD1. J gave up 6 bases and V 4 bases, and 6 bases lay outside the gene matches. Germline V gene data show CDR1 as SGHTA and CDR2 as FQGNSA. The CDR3 has 13 residues. The DNA of the CDR3 is TGTGCCAGCAGCTCGACAGGGTATCTCGAGCAGTACTTC. This translates into CASSSTGYLEQYF.

This clone was seen only a few times. The V gene is TRBV18, the J gene TRBJ2-3; maybe TRBD2 (6 bases). Between the trimmed V and J ends, which lost 4 bases and 2 bases, there was a span of 10 bases. The V gene's germline CDR1 is KGHSH and CDR2 LQKENI. CDR3 length: 14 amino acids. The CDR3 sequence: CASSRGTFTDTQYF. The DNA for the CDR3 is TGTGCCAGCTCACGGGGGACTTTCACAGATACGCAGTATTTT.